This TCR beta chain was profiled in a study of TIL therapy for anti-PD-1-resistant metastatic lung cancer (dated by TCRdb to the early 2020s). At the level of the whole study: Tumors were harvested before any PD-1/PD-L1 blockade; patients then received nivolumab, and those progressing received lymphodepletion, expanded TIL infusion and IL-2. Among the enrolled patients, the median age was approximately 54 years (range roughly 38-85), and the median tumor PD-L1 proportion score was 4.5% to 7.5%. Most of the cohort had lung adenocarcinoma, including a handful of EGFR-mutant tumors and two ALK-rearranged tumors, and half of the patients were either current or former smokers. A median non-synonymous tumor mutation burden of approximately 1.4 mutations per megabase was determined across the cohort by whole-exome sequencing. T cell receptor beta sequencing of tumor and peripheral blood was used to follow clonotypes across the tumor, the expanded TIL product and serial blood samples.

Explained via the paper, the time point label denotes: pre-treatment sample, taken before nivolumab and TIL therapy. Adults with stage 4 NSCLC were enrolled in a dual-center phase I trial from October 2017 to early 2020. The samples were obtained from a phase I trial that was single-arm and open-label and tested tumor-infiltrating lymphocyte therapy combined with nivolumab in advanced non-small cell lung cancer. Mononuclear cells from blood collected in EDTA tubes were isolated on a Ficoll gradient and snap-frozen as pellets, and DNA was then extracted using a Qiagen mini-prep kit. Comment on this clone: There is no known antigen for this receptor. Base-call qualities are not available, and no considerably larger clone is one nucleotide away.

TCR beta CDR3 regions were amplified from genomic DNA with the immunoSEQ v3 hsTCRB kit using bias-controlled multiplex PCR. TCR libraries were sequenced on an Illumina NextSeq 500 to 2 million or so read pairs for survey level or roughly 4.5-6 million for deep level. From the authors' description of their analysis: V, D and J genes were assigned, non-productive sequences were removed, and clonality was reported by immunoSEQ Analyzer software. Repertoires were compared by productive Simpson clonality and by the Morisita overlap index of productive TRB rearrangements between infused TIL and blood. Absolute clonotype counts in blood were estimated by multiplying the lymphocyte count by the CD3+ fraction and by the productive frequency of the clone. In its TCRdb copy, this immuneACCESS table keeps in-frame sequences only and misses some clones. Where compared with another copy, unresolved V genes explain less than half of these, and the others have no known cause. V and J calls and clone size are those listed in that table; D and trimming were worked out from the DNA. This sample gives some 16,000 clones in total; 70% to 80% of them show up just once. The biggest ten clones account for 36% of the sample.

Overall results and qualifications from the work: Infused TIL clonotypes partially replaced the baseline peripheral repertoire then decayed over months, with no apparent association between persistence and response. Because the cohort was highly selected, with more treatment-naive, never-smoker and oncogene-addicted patients than is typical, generalizability is limited. The study protocol defined all tumor marker inferences as exploratory.

The CDR3 has 13 amino acids, counting the end cysteine and phenylalanine. CDR3 DNA only is kept here, 39 bases in frame from base 1. V is shortened by 7 bases, J by 2 bases, and the region joining them spans 10 bases. Based on the germline V gene, the CDR1 and CDR2 sequences are SGHDT and YYEEEE. The chain is encoded by TRBV5-6 joined to TRBJ1-3, with the D gene not clear enough to name. The source is a person aged 25-79 years with non-small cell lung cancer. Sequenced here: blood, sampled at baseline. This receptor carries the CDR3 CASQDSPGNTIYF. The DNA sequence is as follows: TGTGCCAGCCAGGACTCTCCTGGAAACACCATATATTTT.